These 27 T cell receptor beta chains share one sample of origin, sequenced in a study of memory CD4+ T cells and cytomegalovirus serostatus (dated by TCRdb to the late 2010s). Single viable CD3+CD4+CD8-CD45RO+ cells were sorted as memory CD4+ T cells on a FACSAria II. Library creation used the immunoSEQ multiplex PCR assay. TCRdb's version of the immuneACCESS table is confined to in-frame rearrangements and falls short of the full clone set. An unresolved V gene accounts for under half of the shortfall where checked; the remainder is of unknown origin. The sample yields tens of thousands of clones; 60% to 85% were counted once. Of the sample, about 4.3% is held by the ten largest clones. What was sequenced was memory CD4+ T cells from blood. These TCRs come from an adult in good health and CMV-seropositive.

This clone has only a few counts. The chain is built from TRBV12-5 and TRBJ2-4; D is unresolved. With 1 base removed from V and 7 bases from J, the gap between germline ends came to 8 bases. Germline V gene data show CDR1 as LGHNT and CDR2 as FRNRAP. The CDR3 is made up of 13 amino acids. CDR3 DNA sequence: TGTGCTAGTGGTTTGGACGAAGCTAACATTCAGTACTTC. It is translated as CASGLDEANIQYF.

V gene TRBV14 combines with J gene TRBJ1-2, with D possibly TRBD1 on 5 matching bases. CDR1 and CDR2 (germline): SGHDN, FVKESK. The CDR3 totals 17 residues. V lost 4 bases and J 5 bases, leaving 23 bases between the germline ends. CDR3 coding DNA: TGTGCCAGCAGCCCGAGTGTGGAGGGGTTTCATAATTATGGCTACACCTTC. It codes for CASSPSVEGFHNYGYTF. The complete variable domain, with remaining parts taken from reference TRBV14 and TRBJ1-2, reads EAGVTQFPSHSVIEKGQTVTLRCDPISGHDNLYWYRRVMGKEIKFLLHFVKESKQDESGMPNNRFLAERTGGTYSTLKVQPAELEDSGVYFCASSPSVEGFHNYGYTFGSGTRLTVV.

This chain joins TRBV5-1 and TRBJ1-1; TRBD1 matches 9 bases. CDR1 SGHRS and CDR2 YFSETQ come from the germline V gene. The J segment lost 3 bases and the V segment lost 3 bases, leaving 9 bases of the junction unmatched. The CDR3 totals 16 residues. CDR3 sequence: CASSYTGTGMDTEAFF. CDR3 in DNA: TGCGCCAGCAGCTACACCGGGACAGGGATGGACACTGAAGCTTTCTTT.

The chain carries TRBV7-9 and TRBJ1-1; D remains unclear. The CDR3 has 11 amino acids. The germline V gene has CDR1 SEHNR and CDR2 FQNEAQ (reference sequence). Trimming took off 1 base at V and 6 bases at J, with 3 bases between the two ends. CDR3 sequence: CASSLVAEAFF. CDR3 nucleotide sequence: TGTGCCAGCAGCTTAGTAGCTGAAGCTTTCTTT.

This chain links TRBV19 with TRBJ1-5; 9 positions match TRBD1. V lost 10 bases to trimming and J lost 4 bases; unmatched junction nucleotides: 8. Germline CDR1 and CDR2: LNHDA and SQIVND (reference sequence). CDR3 size: 14 residues. The CDR3 reads CATSGTGRNQPQHF. In DNA, the CDR3 is TGTGCCACCTCCGGGACAGGGAGGAATCAGCCCCAGCATTTT.

This chain links TRBV7-9 with TRBJ1-2; D gene unclear. The germline V gene encodes CDR1 SEHNR and CDR2 FQNEAQ (reference sequence). Trimming pared 2 bases from V and 4 bases from J, leaving 11 bases between. The CDR3 is 14 amino acids. The CDR3 loop reads CASSLPTAVYGYTF. CDR3 DNA: TGTGCCAGCAGCTTACCCACCGCGGTCTATGGCTACACCTTC.

This clone was recorded a few times. The rearrangement links TRBV7-9 to TRBJ2-7; TRBD1 might be the D (5 bases). Trimming shortened V by 3 bases and J by 5 bases, and 14 bases separated the two germline ends. Germline CDR1 and CDR2: SEHNR and FQNEAQ (reference sequence). The CDR3 runs to 14 residues. The CDR3 is CASSFRSGKDEQYF. The DNA of the CDR3 is TGTGCCAGCAGCTTCCGATCAGGGAAAGACGAGCAGTACTTC. Filled out from reference TRBV7-9 and TRBJ2-7, the complete variable domain reads DTGVSQNPRHKITKRGQNVTFRCDPISEHNRLYWYRQTLGQGPEFLTYFQNEAQLEKSRLLSDRFSAERPKGSFSTLEIQRTEQGDSAMYLCASSFRSGKDEQYFGPGTRLTVT.

The V gene is TRBV6-5, the J gene TRBJ1-1; D uncertain. V dropped 7 bases and J dropped 6 bases, with 15 bases sitting between them. The germline V gene has CDR1 MNHEY and CDR2 SVGAGI. CDR3 length equals 13 residues. Here the CDR3 reads CASTKRAGAEAFF. DNA for the CDR3: TGTGCCAGCACCAAAAGGGCGGGCGCTGAAGCTTTCTTT.

The chain couples TRBV12-2 to TRBJ2-7; TRBD2 was called by the table and not checked on the DNA. TRBV12-2 is recorded as a pseudogene. The CDR3 totals 16 residues. The CDR3 reads CASRLLRRAPSYEQYF. As DNA, the CDR3 is TGTGCAAGTCGCTTACTTCGGCGGGCCCCTTCCTACGAGCAGTACTTC.

The V call is TRBV9, the J call TRBJ2-2; TRBD2 agrees at 8 bases. This CDR3 contains 15 residues. CDR1 and CDR2 from the germline V gene are SGDLS and YYNGEE. With V trimmed by 4 bases and J by 4 bases, 6 bases remained unmatched. CDR3 nucleotide sequence: TGTGCCAGCAGCCCCGGACTAGCCCGCACCGGGGAGCTGTTTTTT. This sequence encodes CASSPGLARTGELFF. Complete variable domain (other parts from reference TRBV9 and TRBJ2-2): DSGVTQTPKHLITATGQRVTLRCSPRSGDLSVYWYQQSLDQGLQFLIQYYNGEERAKGNILERFSAQQFPDLHSELNLSSLELGDSALYFCASSPGLARTGELFFGEGSRLTVL.

This chain uses TRBV10-3 with TRBJ1-4; 12 bases agree with TRBD1. Germline loops: CDR1 ENHRY, CDR2 SYGVKD. Losses at the gene ends were 6 bases for V and 6 bases for J; bases not matched to a gene: 11. The CDR3 sequence is 17 residues long. CDR3 nucleotide sequence: TGTGCCATCAGCTCCGGGACAGGGGGCCAATCCGATGAAAAACTGTTTTTT. This sequence encodes CAISSGTGGQSDEKLFF.

The J gene is TRBJ1-6, the V gene TRBV6-6, with TRBD1 identical over 7 bases. The germline V gene has CDR1 MNHNY and CDR2 SVGAGI (reference sequence). V shed 8 bases, J shed 5 bases, and the junction held 6 bases outside the gene matches. This CDR3 has 14 residues. In DNA form, the CDR3 reads TGTGCCAGCGACCCGGGACAGCATAATTCACCCCTCCACTTT. Amino acids: CASDPGQHNSPLHF.

V gene TRBV11-3 combines with J gene TRBJ2-5; D possibly corresponds to TRBD2 (6 bases). Germline CDR1 is SGHNT and CDR2 is YENEEA. V was trimmed by 3 bases and J by 2 bases, leaving 13 bases between them. CDR3 length equals 15 residues. CDR3 coding DNA: TGTGCCAGCAGCTTGGGGGGACGACCTCAAGAGACCCAGTACTTC. This sequence encodes CASSLGGRPQETQYF.

This clone was counted only a few times. The chain is built from TRBV10-1 and TRBJ2-7; no clear D. Trimming took 0 bases from V and 3 from J, leaving 9 bases between them. Germline V lookup: CDR1 WNHNN, CDR2 SYGVQD (reference sequence). The CDR3 is 14 amino acids. The CDR3: CASSESIQIYEQYF. DNA for the CDR3: TGCGCCAGCAGTGAGTCGATCCAAATCTACGAGCAGTACTTC.

The chain links TRBV4-1 to TRBJ1-2; D is uncertain. This CDR3 has 15 residues. CDR1 and CDR2 from the germline V gene are MGHRA and YSYEKL. V lost 1 base and J lost 7, with 16 bases in between. The CDR3 region is CASSQVGKSGGGYTF. CDR3 DNA sequence: TGCGCCAGCAGCCAAGTGGGCAAGTCCGGTGGTGGCTACACCTTC.

In this sample, this clone turned up once. The V and J genes are TRBV10-3 and TRBJ1-3; no reliable D call. CDR3 length equals 14 residues. Trimming removed 4 bases from V and 4 bases from J, with 11 bases in between. The V gene's germline CDR1 is ENHRY and CDR2 SYGVKD. This CDR3 is CAISGEPLGNTIYF. In DNA, the CDR3 is TGTGCCATCAGTGGTGAGCCGCTCGGAAACACCATATATTTT.

In this sample, this clone turned up a few times. The chain carries TRBV29-1 and TRBJ2-1; 7 positions agree with TRBD2. The CDR3 runs 14 residues. CDR1 is SQVTM, CDR2 ANQGSEA, per germline. The ends lost 5 bases at V and 4 bases at J; junction bases unmatched: 8. DNA of the CDR3: TGCAGCGTTTTGGGGAGGGACCGGTACAATGAGCAGTTCTTC. Its protein is CSVLGRDRYNEQFF.

The chain links TRBV5-4 to TRBJ2-7; 10 bases are a match to TRBD1. Per the germline V gene, CDR1 is SGHNT and CDR2 is YYREEE (reference sequence). CDR3 length equals 17 residues. Germline trimming cut 3 bases from V and 2 bases from J; bases unmatched to any gene: 11. The CDR3: CASSSRDRGPGAYEQYF. The CDR3 DNA sequence: TGTGCCAGCAGCTCCCGGGACAGGGGCCCTGGGGCCTACGAGCAGTACTTC. Combining the CDR3 with reference TRBV5-4 and TRBJ2-7 gives the whole variable domain ETGVTQSPTHLIKTRGQQVTLRCSSQSGHNTVSWYQQALGQGPQFIFQYYREEENGRGNFPPRFSGLQFPNYSSELNVNALELDDSALYLCASSSRDRGPGAYEQYFGPGTRLTVT.

The rearrangement joins TRBV7-8 to TRBJ2-6, with D possibly matching TRBD2 (5 bases). The CDR3 length is 16 residues. Deletions cut 2 bases from V and 1 base from J, with 9 bases between. Germline V gene data show CDR1 as SGHVS and CDR2 as FQNEAQ. This CDR3 reads CASSLYQRSGANVLTF. The CDR3 bases are TGTGCCAGCAGCTTATATCAGCGGTCTGGGGCCAACGTCCTGACTTTC.

This clone showed up just a few times. The chain employs TRBV2 and TRBJ1-5; 7 bases map to TRBD1. This CDR3 region has 17 residues. CDR1 and CDR2 from the germline V gene are SNHLY and FYNNEI. Trimming removed 7 bases from V and 4 bases from J; junction bases left unmatched: 16. The CDR3: CASTKDKGAASNQPQHF. DNA for the CDR3: TGTGCCAGCACCAAGGATAAGGGGGCAGCGTCTAATCAGCCCCAGCATTTT.

The chain uses TRBV6-1 and TRBJ2-5; weak D call: TRBD2 (5 bases). The V gene's germline CDR1 is MNHNS and CDR2 SASEGT. The CDR3 is 13 residues long. With 2 bases removed from V and 6 bases from J, the gap between germline ends came to 10 bases. The CDR3 coding sequence is TGTGCCAGCAGTGAAAACGAGGGAAAGACCCAGTACTTC. The encoded protein is CASSENEGKTQYF.

The chain combines TRBV10-3 with TRBJ2-5; 14 bases are shared with TRBD2. V shed 6 bases, J shed 5 bases, and the junction held 17 bases outside the gene matches. Germline V gene data show CDR1 as ENHRY and CDR2 as SYGVKD. There are 19 residues in the CDR3. The CDR3 spells CAISSVSHGLAGGEETQYF. The CDR3 DNA reads as TGTGCCATCAGCTCCGTCTCGCACGGACTAGCGGGGGGTGAGGAGACCCAGTACTTC.

The chain links TRBV19 to TRBJ1-5; possible D gene TRBD1, 5 bases. This CDR3 is 13 amino acids long. V was trimmed by 0 bases and J by 11 bases, leaving 11 bases between them. CDR1 is LNHDA, CDR2 SQIVND, per germline (reference sequence). The CDR3 DNA follows: TGTGCCAGTAGTATAGATCTGGGGACGACCCAGCATTTT. This translates into CASSIDLGTTQHF.

The chain recombines TRBV10-1 with TRBJ2-1; D is ambiguous. Looked up from germline, CDR1 is WNHNN and CDR2 is SYGVQD (reference sequence). Trimming removed 2 bases from V and 0 bases from J, with 11 bases in between. This CDR3 comprises 16 residues. CDR3 bases: TGCGCCAGCAGTGAGCTTTACACCTTCTCCTACAATGAGCAGTTCTTC. Its protein product is CASSELYTFSYNEQFF.

This chain joins TRBV13 and TRBJ2-1; maybe TRBD2 (6 bases). V lost 5 bases and J lost 5, with 13 bases in between. The CDR3 is 14 residues long. In germline, CDR1 is PRHDT, CDR2 FYEKMQ (reference sequence). The CDR3 here is CASSAGTLNNEQFF. The CDR3 region has the DNA TGTGCCAGCAGCGCCGGGACTTTAAACAATGAGCAGTTCTTC.

The chain carries TRBV14 and TRBJ2-7; D unresolved. V gave up 3 bases and J gave up 3 bases, with 9 bases separating them. The CDR3 runs 13 residues. CDR1 is SGHDN, CDR2 FVKESK, per germline. The CDR3 spells CASSQTVFYEQYF. CDR3 nucleotides: TGTGCCAGCAGCCAGACGGTGTTCTACGAGCAGTACTTC.

The genes are TRBV6-6 and TRBJ2-5; tentative D call: TRBD2 (6 bases). This CDR3 has 15 residues. The ends were cut back, 5 bases at V and 7 bases at J, with 20 bases in the middle. CDR1 MNHNY and CDR2 SVGAGI come from the germline V gene (reference sequence). CDR3 region: CASSKGDSRVGTQYF. In DNA, the CDR3 is TGTGCCAGCAGTAAAGGGGACTCTAGAGTCGGGACCCAGTACTTC.